This T cell receptor (beta chain) was found in a study of Graves' ophthalmopathy and Graves' hyperthyroidism. Germline CDR1 is LGHDT and CDR2 is YNNKEL (reference sequence). This CDR3 region has 15 residues. J was trimmed by 6 bases and V by 1 base; bases with no gene match: 5. The sequenced template was RNA, covering the TCR beta CDR3 region. An opening RT-PCR round employed HTBI primers and preceded a second-round multiplex PCR. TCRdb redid the calling of the multiplex PCR reads with MiXCR, one entry per CDR3 protein. The sample yields roughly 700,000 distinct CDR3 sequences, roughly 40% seen once. The TCR sequence derives from an adult man with Graves' ophthalmopathy. The sequenced sample consisted of peripheral blood. The chain has TRBV3-1 and TRBJ1-5; TRBD1 matches 8 bases. This CDR3 is CASSQVPGGGQPQHF. CDR3 DNA sequence: TGTGCCAGCAGCCAAGTCCCAGGGGGCGGTCAGCCCCAGCATTTT.